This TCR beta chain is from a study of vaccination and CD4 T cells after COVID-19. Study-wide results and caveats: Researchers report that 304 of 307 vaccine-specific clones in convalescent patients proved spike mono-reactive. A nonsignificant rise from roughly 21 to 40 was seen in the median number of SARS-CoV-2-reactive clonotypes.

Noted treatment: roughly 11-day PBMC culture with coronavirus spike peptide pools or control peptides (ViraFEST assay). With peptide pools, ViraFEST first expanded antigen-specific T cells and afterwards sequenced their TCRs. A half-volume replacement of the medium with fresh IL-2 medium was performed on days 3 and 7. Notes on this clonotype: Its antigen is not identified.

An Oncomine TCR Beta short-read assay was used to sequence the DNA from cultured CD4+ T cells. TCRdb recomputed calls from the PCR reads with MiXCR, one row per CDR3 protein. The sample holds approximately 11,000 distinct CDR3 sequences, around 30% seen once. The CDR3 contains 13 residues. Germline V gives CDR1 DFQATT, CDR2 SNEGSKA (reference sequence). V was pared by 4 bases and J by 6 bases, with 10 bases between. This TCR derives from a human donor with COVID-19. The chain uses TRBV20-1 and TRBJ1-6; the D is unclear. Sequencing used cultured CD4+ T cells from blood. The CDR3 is CSAMVDFNSPLHF. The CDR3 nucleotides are TGCAGTGCTATGGTAGATTTTAATTCACCCCTCCACTTT.